This TCR beta chain comes out of a study of T-cell reconstitution after alpha-beta-depleted transplantation in children. Germline-derived CDR1 and CDR2 are MDHEN and SYDVKM. This CDR3 is 16 amino acids long. The germline V and J ends were trimmed by 4 bases and 2 bases, with 17 bases remaining between them. Unique molecular identifiers were used in preparing the TCRbeta library. Each CDR3 protein is one row after TCRdb ran MiXCR on the PCR reads. The table lists about 370,000 distinct CDR3 sequences, about a fifth of them singletons, with 3.5% to 4% in the top ten. The material sequenced was PBMCs from the stem cell graft donor, taken from the stem cell graft. The gene calls are TRBV28 and TRBJ1-1; D unclear. This receptor was taken from a human donor who donated a stem cell graft to a child with acute myeloid leukemia. The CDR3 protein is CASSSTRRTVNTEAFF. CDR3 coding DNA: TGTGCCAGCAGTTCCACCCGAAGGACGGTTAACACTGAAGCTTTCTTT.